This TCR beta chain was recovered during a study of cytomegalovirus exposure and HLA in healthy donors. About the research overall: The roughly 700 first-cohort repertoires and the 130 or so validation repertoires shared the same platform, a later analysis reported. Findings and caveats of the study: The tendency of first-cohort TCR clusters to co-occur in the roughly 110 validation repertoires was the finding of a later analysis.

This clone was seen only once. No antigen is known for it. The germline V gene has CDR1 MDHEN and CDR2 SYDVKM. Trimming at V came to 2 bases and at J to 2 bases, leaving 3 bases not matched to a gene. The CDR3 extends over 15 amino acids. Sequencing was performed with immunoSEQ multiplex PCR; in TCRdb, only in-frame clones are kept and a portion is missing. The table records 150,000 to 200,000 clones, approximately 88% of them present only once. The chain couples TRBV28 to TRBJ2-7; 10 nucleotides agree with TRBD2. The sequencing sample was made of PBMCs. This TCR came from a man under 40 in good health and CMV-seropositive. The CDR3 loop reads CASSLGLAGAYEQYF. In DNA, the CDR3 is TGTGCCAGCAGTTTAGGGCTAGCGGGAGCCTACGAGCAGTACTTC. Full variable domain (rest looked up from reference TRBV28 and TRBJ2-7): DVKVTQSSRYLVKRTGEKVFLECVQDMDHENMFWYRQDPGLGLRLIYFSYDVKMKEKGDIPEGYSVSREKKERFSLILESASTNQTSMYLCASSLGLAGAYEQYFGPGTRLTVT.